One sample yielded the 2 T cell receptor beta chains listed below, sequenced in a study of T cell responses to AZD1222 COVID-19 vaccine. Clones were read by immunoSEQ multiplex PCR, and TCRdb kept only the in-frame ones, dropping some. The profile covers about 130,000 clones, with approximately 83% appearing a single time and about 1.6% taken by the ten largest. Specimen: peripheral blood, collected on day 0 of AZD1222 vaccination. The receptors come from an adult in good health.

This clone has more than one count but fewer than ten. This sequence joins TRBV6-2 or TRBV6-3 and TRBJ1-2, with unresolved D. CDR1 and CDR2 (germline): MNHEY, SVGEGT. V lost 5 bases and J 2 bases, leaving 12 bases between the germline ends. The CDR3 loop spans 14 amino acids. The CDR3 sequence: CASSPLGTNYGYTF. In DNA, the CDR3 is TGTGCCAGCAGTCCGCTGGGCACAAACTATGGCTACACCTTC.

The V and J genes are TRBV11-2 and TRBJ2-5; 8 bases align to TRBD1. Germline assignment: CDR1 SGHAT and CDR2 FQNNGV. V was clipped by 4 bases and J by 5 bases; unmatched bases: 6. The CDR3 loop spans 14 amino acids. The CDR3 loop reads CASSSAGGEETQYF. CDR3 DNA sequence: TGTGCCAGCAGCTCCGCAGGGGGCGAGGAGACCCAGTACTTC. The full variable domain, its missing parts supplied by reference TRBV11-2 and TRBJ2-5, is EAGVAQSPRYKIIEKRQSVAFWCNPISGHATLYWYQQILGQGPKLLIQFQNNGVVDDSQLPKDRFSAERLKGVDSTLKIQPAKLEDSAVYLCASSSAGGEETQYFGPGTRLLVL.